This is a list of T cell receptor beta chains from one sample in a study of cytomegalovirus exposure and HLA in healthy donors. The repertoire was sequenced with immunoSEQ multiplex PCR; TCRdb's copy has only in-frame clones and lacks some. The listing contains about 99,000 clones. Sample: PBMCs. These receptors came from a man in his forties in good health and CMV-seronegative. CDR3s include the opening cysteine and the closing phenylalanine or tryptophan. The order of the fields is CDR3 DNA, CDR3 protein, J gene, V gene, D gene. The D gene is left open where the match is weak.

TGTGCCAGCAGCTTGGTAGGTGGGACTAGCGGGAGAAATCAGGATACGCAGTATTTT | CASSLVGGTSGRNQDTQYF | TRBJ2-3 | TRBV5-4 | TRBD2
TGTGCCAGCAGAAGAGGGGGCTTCACAGATACGCAGTATTTT | CASRRGGFTDTQYF | TRBJ2-3 | TRBV2 | TRBD1
TGTGCCAGTAGTAACTTCCTCTCCTACGAGCAGTACTTC | CASSNFLSYEQYF | TRBJ2-7 | TRBV19 | -
TGCGCCAGCAGCCCTCGAATGGACAGGGGTAGCACAGATACGCAGTATTTT | CASSPRMDRGSTDTQYF | TRBJ2-3 | TRBV5-1 | TRBD1
TGTGCCAGCTCTCCAGAGACAGGGGGGAATCAGCCCCAGCATTTT | CASSPETGGNQPQHF | TRBJ1-5 | TRBV18 | TRBD1
TGTGCCAGCAGCTTGGGCGGGAGGGGCTACTACGAGCAGTACTTC | CASSLGGRGYYEQYF | TRBJ2-7 | TRBV7-6 | TRBD2
TGTGCCAGCAGCCCCACGGACGGGGACGGGGAGCTGTTTTTT | CASSPTDGDGELFF | TRBJ2-2 | TRBV11-3 | -
TGCGCCAGCAGCTTGGGGACAACTGCGGGGGAGACCCAGTACTTC | CASSLGTTAGETQYF | TRBJ2-5 | TRBV5-1 | -
TGTGCCAGCAGTAGGCGGCACACTGAAGCTTTCTTT | CASSRRHTEAFF | TRBJ1-1 | TRBV28 | -
TGCGCCAGCAGTCTATTTGGCACCGGGGAGCTGTTTTTT | CASSLFGTGELFF | TRBJ2-2 | TRBV4-1 | -
TGTGCCTGGAGGACAGGGTGGAGCACTGAAGCTTTCTTT | CAWRTGWSTEAFF | TRBJ1-1 | TRBV30 | TRBD1
TGCAGCGTTGGACAGGAGTCCTACGAGCAGTACTTC | CSVGQESYEQYF | TRBJ2-7 | TRBV29-1 | -
TGCGCCAGCAGCTTGGGCCGTGCTAGCGGGGGGGCCAACCTGTTGACAGATACGCAGTATTTT | CASSLGRASGGANLLTDTQYF | TRBJ2-3 | TRBV5-1 | TRBD2
TGTGCCTGGAGTGTACGTGGACAGGGGTCGGGAAACACCATATATTTT | CAWSVRGQGSGNTIYF | TRBJ1-3 | TRBV30 | TRBD1
TGTGCCAGCAGCGAAGTAATAGCGGGAGGGGGCCACAATGAGCAGTTCTTC | CASSEVIAGGGHNEQFF | TRBJ2-1 | TRBV5-4 | TRBD2
TGCGCCAGCAGCCAGTATAGGGGTAACACTGAAGCTTTCTTT | CASSQYRGNTEAFF | TRBJ1-1 | TRBV4-1 | -
TGTGCCAGCAGTTTTAGCGCCGGCACAGATACGCAGTATTTT | CASSFSAGTDTQYF | TRBJ2-3 | TRBV27 | -
TGTGCCAGCAGCTCCCCGGGACAGGGGGCCTACGAGCAGTACTTC | CASSSPGQGAYEQYF | TRBJ2-7 | TRBV28 | TRBD1
TGTGCCTGTAACAGGGGCTCCTACGAGCAGTACTTC | CACNRGSYEQYF | TRBJ2-7 | TRBV7-9 | TRBD1
TGTGCCATTACACCTCATAGCACAGATACGCAGTATTTT | CAITPHSTDTQYF | TRBJ2-3 | TRBV10-3 | -
TGTGCCAGCAGCCAAGAGCCCACAGGGAGCACAGATACGCAGTATTTT | CASSQEPTGSTDTQYF | TRBJ2-3 | TRBV14 | -
TGTGCAAGTCGCTTAGTGGCCCTCCGGGACTTGGAGACCCAGTACTTC | CASRLVALRDLETQYF | TRBJ2-5 | TRBV12-2 | -
TGTGCCAGCAGCCAAGATCTAGGTTCGAATGAGCAGTTCTTC | CASSQDLGSNEQFF | TRBJ2-1 | TRBV14 | -
TGTGCCTGGGGGTGGGGCGGGGGGCCTGAGACCCAGTACTTC | CAWGWGGGPETQYF | TRBJ2-5 | TRBV30 | TRBD2
TGTGCCAGCAGCTTACGCGGGAGAGGTCGGGCAGATACGCAGTATTTT | CASSLRGRGRADTQYF | TRBJ2-3 | TRBV11-2 | TRBD2
TGCGCCAGCAGCCAAGATATGAGCGGAGAACTAGCAGAGTTCTTC | CASSQDMSGELAEFF | TRBJ2-1 | TRBV4-3 | -
TGTGCCAGCAGTTCTGGGACATTTTCAGATACGCAGTATTTT | CASSSGTFSDTQYF | TRBJ2-3 | TRBV6-4 | -
TGTGCCAGCAGCTCGACTAGCGGCCTCTCCTACGAGCAGTACTTC | CASSSTSGLSYEQYF | TRBJ2-7 | TRBV7-8 | TRBD2
TGCGCCAGCAGCCGCAGGGTGAACGAGCAGTTCTTC | CASSRRVNEQFF | TRBJ2-1 | TRBV5-1 | -
TGTGCCAGCAGGGGCAGGGCATCGAACACCGGGGAGCTGTTTTTT | CASRGRASNTGELFF | TRBJ2-2 | TRBV6-6 | -
TGTGCCAGCAGCCCTCAGGGATCTGCTTATAATTCACCCCTCCACTTT | CASSPQGSAYNSPLHF | TRBJ1-6 | TRBV7-2 | -
TGCGCCAGCAGCTTGGCAGGGGGCAAAACTGAAGCTTTCTTT | CASSLAGGKTEAFF | TRBJ1-1 | TRBV5-1 | TRBD1
TGCGCCAGCAGCTTGCAGGGTCCCCCCTGGGAGCAGTACTTC | CASSLQGPPWEQYF | TRBJ2-7 | TRBV5-1 | -
TGTGCCAGCAGTCCGGGACAGGCGAACACCGGGGAGCTGTTTTTT | CASSPGQANTGELFF | TRBJ2-2 | TRBV28 | TRBD1
TGTGCCTGGGGCCTCGGGAATAATCAGCCCCAGCATTTT | CAWGLGNNQPQHF | TRBJ1-5 | TRBV30 | -
TGTGCCAGCAGTTGGGGGCAGGGGCGTGAAAAACTGTTTTTT | CASSWGQGREKLFF | TRBJ1-4 | TRBV7-2 | -
TGTGCCAGCACAATCGACCGGACAGCCATGAACACTGAAGCTTTCTTT | CASTIDRTAMNTEAFF | TRBJ1-1 | TRBV25-1 | -
TGTGCCAGCAGGCCCGGGGGGTTTAATGAAAAACTGTTTTTT | CASRPGGFNEKLFF | TRBJ1-4 | TRBV28 | -
TGTGCCAGCAGGGGGACAGGTCCCTACGAGCAGTACTTC | CASRGTGPYEQYF | TRBJ2-7 | TRBV25-1 | TRBD1
TGTGCCTGGAGTCCAAAACTAGCGGGAGCTTACGAGCAGTACTTC | CAWSPKLAGAYEQYF | TRBJ2-7 | TRBV30 | TRBD2